This T cell receptor beta chain was sequenced for a study of post-analysis software for immune sequencing data. Study context: There were relapsing-remitting, secondary progressive and progressive-relapsing multiple sclerosis among the disease courses included.

TCR beta cDNA libraries included unique molecular identifiers. TCRdb independently ran MiXCR on the PCR reads; one entry per CDR3 protein. The sample contains under 200,000 distinct CDR3 sequences, around 29% of which appear only once. Note on this clonotype: Antigen unknown.

Germline V CDR1 and CDR2: SQVTM, ANQGSEA. The CDR3 has 16 amino acids. Trimming cost V 6 bases and J 4 bases, with 21 bases left between them. Study-wide results and caveats: Among 5 or 6 TRBV segments more frequent in patients than controls were TRBV5-6, TRBV5-1 and TRBV20-1.

The V and J genes are TRBV29-1 and TRBJ2-2, with D possibly TRBD2 on 6 matching bases. This clonotype originated in a girl aged 2 to 17 with multiple sclerosis. The sequenced sample consisted of blood. CDR3 loop: CSVALKGLPLTGELFF. CDR3 bases: TGCAGCGTCGCATTAAAGGGACTGCCGCTCACCGGGGAGCTGTTTTTT.